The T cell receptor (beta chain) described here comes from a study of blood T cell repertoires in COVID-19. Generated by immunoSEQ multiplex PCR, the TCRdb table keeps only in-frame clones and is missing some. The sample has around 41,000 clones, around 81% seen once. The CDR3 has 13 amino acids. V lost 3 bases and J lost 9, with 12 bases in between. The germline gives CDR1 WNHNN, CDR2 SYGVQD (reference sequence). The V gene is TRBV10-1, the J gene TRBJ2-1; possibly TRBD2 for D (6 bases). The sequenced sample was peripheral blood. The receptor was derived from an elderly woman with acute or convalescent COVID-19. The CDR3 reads CASSDLRGGEQFF. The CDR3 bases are TGCGCCAGCAGTGATCTTAGGGGAGGTGAGCAGTTCTTC.